The T cell receptor (beta chain) under discussion was sequenced for a study of cytomegalovirus exposure and HLA in healthy donors. As for this clone: Its target is unknown.

The germline V gene encodes CDR1 MRHNA and CDR2 SNTAGT. The CDR3 length is 15 residues. V was clipped by 9 bases and J by 9 bases; unmatched bases: 16. Measured with immunoSEQ multiplex PCR; TCRdb has only the in-frame clones, and not every one. The table has about 360,000 clones, approximately 90% seen once; the top ten hold about 0.8%. Findings and limits, study-wide: The classifier reportedly diagnosed cytomegalovirus status with high sensitivity and specificity.

This receptor was taken from a young woman in good health and CMV-seronegative. The rearrangement uses TRBV6-4 and TRBJ2-5; the match to TRBD2 covers 10 bases. Source material: PBMCs. In DNA form, the CDR3 reads TGTGCCAGGAGGTTTGGGGTAGCGGGGGGCGTAGCCCAGTACTTC. This sequence encodes CARRFGVAGGVAQYF.